Following are 20 T cell receptor beta chains from one sample sequenced in a study of blood T cells in healthy people across ages. The authors ran a second PCR of about 7 to 12 cycles using a sample-barcoded 5' primer and a J-beta primer mix. TCRdb reprocessed the 5' RACE reads via MiXCR and lists one record per CDR3 protein. This table holds 1.2 million to 1.5 million distinct CDR3 sequences, 59% found once. The sequencing sample was made of blood. All receptors come from a man aged 18 to 29 in good health.

The gene calls are TRBV14 and TRBJ2-4; 10 bases match TRBD1. Germline CDR1 is SGHDN and CDR2 is FVKESK. The CDR3 loop spans 12 amino acids. J gave up 13 bases and V 4 bases, and 4 bases lay outside the gene matches. CDR3 amino acids: CASSPTGGQQYF. For the CDR3, the DNA is TGTGCCAGCAGCCCGACAGGGGGCCAGCAGTACTTC.

The J gene is TRBJ1-4, the V gene TRBV5-1; D unresolved. V was shortened by 0 bases and J by 3 bases, with 12 bases between the two germline ends. The CDR3 length is 16 residues. The germline gives CDR1 SGHRS, CDR2 YFSETQ. This CDR3 reads CASSLAPPGANEKLFF. The DNA of the CDR3 is TGCGCCAGCAGCTTGGCCCCACCCGGGGCTAATGAAAAACTGTTTTTT.

The sample holds one count of this clonotype. The chain couples TRBV12-3 or TRBV12-4 to TRBJ2-7; D uncertain. The CDR3 runs 13 residues. Trimming removed 7 bases from V and 2 bases from J, with 12 bases in between. This chain's CDR3 is CASTPGGTYEQYF. The CDR3 coding sequence is TGTGCCAGCACCCCCGGCGGAACCTACGAGCAGTACTTC.

This clonotype was detected only once. The chain combines TRBV20-1 with TRBJ2-1, with D unresolved. In germline, CDR1 is DFQATT, CDR2 SNEGSKA (reference sequence). The germline V and J ends were trimmed by 5 bases and 2 bases, with 10 bases remaining between them. This CDR3 is built from 13 residues. The CDR3 reads CSAAAATYNEQFF. DNA for the CDR3: TGCAGTGCTGCGGCGGCTACCTACAATGAGCAGTTCTTC.

The V gene is TRBV5-1, the J gene TRBJ2-5, with a possible D match to TRBD2 (6 bases). The germline CDR1 and CDR2 sequences are SGHRS and YFSETQ. This CDR3 is built from 14 residues. Trimming shortened V by 1 base and J by 4 bases, and 11 bases separated the two germline ends. CDR3: CASSLMGLGETQYF. In nucleotides, the CDR3 is TGCGCCAGCAGCTTGATGGGACTCGGAGAGACCCAGTACTTC.

In this sample, this clonotype turned up once. The rearrangement uses TRBV9 and TRBJ2-3; no clear D. The CDR3 contains 15 residues. Looked up from germline, CDR1 is SGDLS and CDR2 is YYNGEE. The V end lost 3 bases, the J end lost 5 bases, and 16 bases lay between the germline ends. The CDR3 protein is CASSAYGNRLDTQYF. CDR3 nucleotide sequence: TGTGCCAGCAGCGCCTATGGGAACCGACTAGATACGCAGTATTTT.

This clonotype appeared a few times. This chain links TRBV3-1 with TRBJ1-2; the D gene is possibly TRBD1 (6 bases). The CDR3 extends over 15 amino acids. Germline V lookup: CDR1 LGHDT, CDR2 YNNKEL (reference sequence). V was clipped by 6 bases and J by 4 bases, with 18 bases between them. This chain's CDR3 is CASSPIWGLSYGYTF. The DNA for the CDR3 is TGTGCCAGCAGTCCCATTTGGGGGCTGAGCTATGGCTACACCTTC.

In nucleotides, the CDR3 is TGTGCCAGCAACCAAAACTCCGGCAATGAGCAGTTCTTC. Its protein product is CASNQNSGNEQFF. The genes are TRBV6-5 and TRBJ2-1; D remains unclear. Germline V gene lookup returns CDR1 MNHEY and CDR2 SVGAGI. The V and J ends lost 7 bases and 6 bases respectively, with 13 bases between them. The CDR3 covers 13 residues.

This chain links TRBV27 with TRBJ1-2; D is unresolved. Germline V gene sequence: CDR1 MNHEY, CDR2 SMNVEV (reference sequence). Trimming pared 8 bases from V and 5 bases from J, leaving 18 bases between. The CDR3 has 14 residues. CDR3 sequence reads: CASCPNQAFYGYTF. The CDR3 DNA reads as TGTGCCAGCTGTCCAAACCAGGCCTTTTATGGCTACACCTTC.

This chain joins TRBV10-3 and TRBJ2-2; no clear D. This CDR3 contains 17 residues. V lost 0 bases and J lost 1, with 12 bases in between. CDR1 is ENHRY and CDR2 is SYGVKD in the germline V gene. For the CDR3, the DNA is TGTGCCATCAGTGAGTCCGATTGGGAAGGGAACACCGGGGAGCTGTTTTTT. It is translated as CAISESDWEGNTGELFF.

This rearrangement joins TRBV10-3 to TRBJ2-5; 12 positions match TRBD2. Unmatched junction bases numbered 5, after V lost 3 bases and J lost 0 bases. The CDR3 sequence is 17 residues long. Germline lookup yields CDR1 ENHRY and CDR2 SYGVKD. The CDR3 region is CAISEGTSGRYQETQYF. CDR3 sequence (DNA): TGTGCCATCAGTGAAGGGACTAGCGGGCGATACCAAGAGACCCAGTACTTC.

V usage is TRBV14 and J usage is TRBJ2-5; possibly TRBD2 for D (6 bases). The CDR3 sequence is 16 residues long. The germline CDR1 and CDR2 sequences are SGHDN and FVKESK. The germline V and J ends were trimmed by 4 bases and 0 bases, with 15 bases remaining between them. CDR3 in amino acids: CASSPRAGRYQETQYF. DNA of the CDR3: TGTGCCAGCAGCCCGCGAGCGGGCCGGTACCAAGAGACCCAGTACTTC.

V gene TRBV6-5 combines with J gene TRBJ1-2; TRBD1 matches at 10 bases. From germline, CDR1 is MNHEY and CDR2 SVGAGI. CDR3 length: 15 residues. V lost 6 bases to trimming and J lost 2 bases; unmatched junction nucleotides: 6. CDR3 residues: CASSPGTGVNYGYTF. The CDR3, as DNA: TGTGCCAGCAGCCCCGGGACAGGGGTCAACTATGGCTACACCTTC.

Turning to this clonotype: An end of the junction does not agree with germline; a read error may underlie this. The chain employs TRBV7-7 and TRBJ2-1, with D maybe TRBD1 (5 bases). This CDR3 has 15 amino acids. CDR1 is SSHAT and CDR2 is FNYEAQ in the germline V gene (reference sequence). Here the CDR3 DNA reads TGTGCTAGCAGTTCCGGCAGGGTCGGATACAATGAGCAGTTCTTC. Its protein product is CASSSGRVGYNEQFF.

The chain joins TRBV5-1 to TRBJ1-1; 11 positions agree with TRBD1. This CDR3 is built from 14 residues. Germline CDR1 and CDR2: SGHRS and YFSETQ. Losses at the gene ends were 6 bases for V and 5 bases for J; bases not matched to a gene: 6. The CDR3 spells CASTDGTGGTEAFF. The CDR3 DNA reads TGCGCCAGCACCGATGGGACAGGGGGGACTGAAGCTTTCTTT. The complete variable domain, with remaining parts taken from reference TRBV5-1 and TRBJ1-1, reads KAGVTQTPRYLIKTRGQQVTLSCSPISGHRSVSWYQQTPGQGLQFLFEYFSETQRNKGNFPGRFSGRQFSNSRSEMNVSTLELGDSALYLCASTDGTGGTEAFFGQGTRLTVV.

The V gene is TRBV5-1, the J gene TRBJ1-3; no clear D gene. The germline V gene has CDR1 SGHRS and CDR2 YFSETQ. With 2 bases removed from V and 4 bases from J, the gap between germline ends came to 10 bases. The CDR3 consists of 14 residues. The CDR3 loop reads CASSLRTGGNTIYF. The CDR3 bases are TGCGCCAGCAGCTTAAGGACGGGAGGAAACACCATATATTTT.

The chain joins TRBV11-2 to TRBJ2-1; no reliable D call. This CDR3 is built from 12 residues. From germline, CDR1 is SGHAT and CDR2 FQNNGV. V was cut by 5 bases and J by 7 bases, with 9 bases left in between. CDR3 amino acids: CASSPEINEQFF. DNA of the CDR3: TGTGCCAGCAGCCCTGAGATAAATGAGCAGTTCTTC.

This clonotype has a handful of counts. This rearrangement joins TRBV27 to TRBJ2-7; D not certain. The V end lost 5 bases, the J end lost 1 base, and 15 bases lay between the germline ends. In germline, CDR1 is MNHEY, CDR2 SMNVEV (reference sequence). This CDR3 region has 15 residues. The DNA for the CDR3 is TGTGCCAGCAGTACCTCCCCTCACCCTTCCTACGAGCAGTACTTC. Its translation: CASSTSPHPSYEQYF.

V is TRBV5-1 and J is TRBJ2-1; D may be TRBD1 or TRBD2 (6 bases each). The CDR3 has 17 residues. Trimming took off 3 bases at V and 2 bases at J, with 18 bases between the two ends. Germline CDR1 reads SGHRS; CDR2 reads YFSETQ. CDR3 sequence (DNA): TGCGCCAGCAGCTCCAAAGGGGGAGGTTTAACCTACAATGAGCAGTTCTTC. Residues: CASSSKGGGLTYNEQFF.

The chain joins TRBV7-2 to TRBJ1-4; D may be TRBD1 (5 bases). The germline V and J ends were trimmed by 4 bases and 1 base, with 7 bases remaining between them. CDR3 length: 14 residues. CDR1 SGHTA and CDR2 FQGNSA come from the germline V gene. Here the CDR3 DNA reads TGTGCCAGCAGCTCGACAGTAACTAATGAAAAACTGTTTTTT. Protein: CASSSTVTNEKLFF.